These 10 T cell receptor beta chains were sequenced from one sample in a study of blood T cell repertoires in COVID-19. The repertoire was sequenced with immunoSEQ multiplex PCR; TCRdb's copy has only in-frame clones and lacks some. The sample lists about 95,000 clones; 80% to 90% were seen once. Sequenced sample: peripheral blood. These receptors originate from a man between 50 and 59 years old with COVID-19, enrolled during active disease.

CDR3 amino acids: CASSFGQATEAFF. The CDR3 nucleotides read TGTGCCAGCAGCTTTGGACAGGCCACTGAAGCTTTCTTT. The chain recombines TRBV9 with TRBJ1-1; 7 bases are a match to TRBD1. V lost 4 bases, J lost 4 bases, and 4 bases stayed unmatched. This CDR3 contains 13 residues. Germline assignment: CDR1 SGDLS and CDR2 YYNGEE. The full variable domain, with the rest looked up from reference TRBV9 and TRBJ1-1, is DSGVTQTPKHLITATGQRVTLRCSPRSGDLSVYWYQQSLDQGLQFLIQYYNGEERAKGNILERFSAQQFPDLHSELNLSSLELGDSALYFCASSFGQATEAFFGQGTRLTVV.

The chain recombines TRBV19 with TRBJ1-3; D is possibly TRBD1 (6 bases). V was clipped by 5 bases and J by 0 bases, with 8 bases between them. The CDR3 consists of 14 residues. Per the germline V gene, CDR1 is LNHDA and CDR2 is SQIVND (reference sequence). DNA of the CDR3: TGTGCCAGTAGTCCACAGGGCTCTGGAAACACCATATATTTT. Residues: CASSPQGSGNTIYF.

This sequence joins TRBV12-3 or TRBV12-4 and TRBJ1-4; no reliable D call. This CDR3 comprises 12 residues. Trimming removed 6 bases at V and 14 bases at J, with 16 bases between. CDR3 DNA: TGTGCCAGCAGCTACGGAGGGTTTGTTCTGTTTTTT. Amino acids: CASSYGGFVLFF.

J is TRBJ2-7 and V is TRBV14; no clear D. The length of the CDR3 is 18 residues. Germline V gene data show CDR1 as SGHDN and CDR2 as FVKESK. V was trimmed by 4 bases and J by 4 bases, leaving 26 bases between them. In nucleotides, the CDR3 is TGTGCCAGCAGCCCGAGGTTCATGGCAGCCTACGCGATTTACGAGCAGTACTTC. This codes for CASSPRFMAAYAIYEQYF.

The rearrangement links TRBV5-1 to TRBJ2-7; 7 positions match TRBD1. The CDR3 contains 12 residues. The junction had 4 bases not matched to a gene; V was cut back by 4 bases and J by 6 bases. Germline V CDR1 and CDR2: SGHRS, YFSETQ. For the CDR3, the DNA is TGCGCCAGCAGCCTTACAGGGGTCGAGCAGTACTTC. It is translated as CASSLTGVEQYF.

The chain links TRBV15 to TRBJ1-6; TRBD1 aligns across 8 bases. Looked up from germline, CDR1 is LNHNV and CDR2 is YYDKDF (reference sequence). Trimming at V came to 8 bases and at J to 9 bases, leaving 9 bases not matched to a gene. The CDR3 is made up of 14 amino acids. CDR3 DNA: TGTGCCACCGCAACCACAGGGGGTGTTTCACCCCTCCACTTT. This sequence encodes CATATTGGVSPLHF. Filled out from reference TRBV15 and TRBJ1-6, the complete variable domain reads DAMVIQNPRYQVTQFGKPVTLSCSQTLNHNVMYWYQQKSSQAPKLLFHYYDKDFNNEADTPDNFQSRRPNTSFCFLDIRSPGLGDTAMYLCATATTGGVSPLHFGNGTRLTVT.

The V call is TRBV3-1 (or the pseudogene TRBV3-2), the J call TRBJ2-7; D is possibly TRBD2 (5 bases). The germline gives CDR1 LGHDT, CDR2 YNNKEL (reference sequence). V dropped 3 bases and J dropped 7 bases, with 10 bases sitting between them. CDR3 length equals 12 residues. The CDR3 nucleotides are TGTGCCAGCAGCCAGGCGACGGGAGAGCAGTACTTC. The encoded protein is CASSQATGEQYF.

The chain joins TRBV19 to TRBJ1-5, with D hard to call. The germline V gene has CDR1 LNHDA and CDR2 SQIVND (reference sequence). The CDR3 is 15 residues long. Trimming removed 3 bases at V and 1 base at J, with 10 bases between. In nucleotides, the CDR3 is TGTGCCAGTAGTATTAGAAGTCGGAGCAATCAGCCCCAGCATTTT. Protein product: CASSIRSRSNQPQHF.

The chain couples TRBV29-1 to TRBJ2-3, with D possibly being TRBD2 (6 bases). Germline loops: CDR1 SQVTM, CDR2 ANQGSEA. Trimming shortened V by 3 bases and J by 2 bases, and 12 bases separated the two germline ends. The CDR3 spans 14 residues. The CDR3 loop is CSVEASAHTDTQYF. For the CDR3, the DNA is TGCAGCGTTGAGGCTAGCGCCCACACAGATACGCAGTATTTT.

This chain links TRBV3-1 (or the pseudogene TRBV3-2) with TRBJ1-1; 8 nucleotides match TRBD1. V trimming: 4 bases; J trimming: 5 bases; junction bases outside the gene matches: 3. The germline CDR1 and CDR2 sequences are LGHDT and YNNKEL (reference sequence). The CDR3 is 13 residues long. The chain's CDR3 is CASSLDRGTEAFF. CDR3 in DNA: TGTGCCAGCAGCCTCGACAGGGGTACTGAAGCTTTCTTT.